A single sample is the source of the 23 T cell receptor beta chains below, sequenced in a study of CD8+CD57+ T cells in acquired aplastic anemia. TCR beta VDJ and CDR3 profiles were obtained from a genomic DNA template. TCRdb called the reads again in MiXCR, with one record for every CDR3 protein. Among 150,000 to 200,000 distinct CDR3 sequences, roughly 64% were seen once, and the ten largest hold just over 45%. Sequenced material: sorted CD4+, CD8+, or CD8+CD57+ T cells (not recorded which) from PBMCs. These receptors were collected from a human donor with severe aplastic anemia or a healthy control (not recorded which).

This clonotype showed up just once. V and J are TRBV20-1 and TRBJ2-3; the match to TRBD2 covers 9 bases. Germline CDR1 and CDR2: DFQATT and SNEGSKA (reference sequence). J gave up 2 bases and V 4 bases, and 4 bases lay outside the gene matches. The CDR3 covers 14 residues. DNA of the CDR3: TGCAGTGCTACACGCGGGGGGGCCACAGATACGCAGTATTTT. Amino acids: CSATRGGATDTQYF.

The CDR3: CASSQEGTGSEQYF. The CDR3 region has the DNA TGCGCCAGCAGCCAAGAAGGGACAGGGTCCGAGCAGTACTTC. This chain connects TRBV4-1 to TRBJ2-7; 9 nucleotides agree with TRBD1. Germline V lookup: CDR1 MGHRA, CDR2 YSYEKL. Germline trimming cut 0 bases from V and 6 bases from J; bases unmatched to any gene: 3. The CDR3 consists of 14 residues.

This chain connects TRBV20-1 to TRBJ1-1; D is unclear. Germline V gene sequence: CDR1 DFQATT, CDR2 SNEGSKA (reference sequence). V shed 3 bases and J shed 11 bases, with 10 bases lying between them. The CDR3 sequence is 10 residues long. As DNA, the CDR3 is TGCAGTGCTAGTGACTTTGGCGCTTTCTTT. Amino acid sequence: CSASDFGAFF.

There are many counts of this clonotype. The gene calls are TRBV19 and TRBJ2-3; unclear D gene. Trimming removed 5 bases from V and 4 bases from J, with 10 bases in between. Germline V lookup: CDR1 LNHDA, CDR2 SQIVND (reference sequence). The CDR3 is 13 amino acids. The CDR3 loop is CASSVEPADTQYF. The DNA of the CDR3 is TGTGCCAGTAGTGTTGAACCAGCAGATACGCAGTATTTT.

This clonotype was found a few times. This could be a read error, since a much larger clone is one nucleotide away. The genes are TRBV6-4 and TRBJ1-3; no definite D call. The CDR3 runs to 16 residues. Looked up from germline, CDR1 is MRHNA and CDR2 is SNTAGT. The CDR3 here is CASSASPGSSGNIIYF. Here the CDR3 DNA reads TGTGCCAGCAGTGCTTCACCGGGATCATCTGGAAACATCATATATTTT.

In its sample, this clonotype was seen a few times. This chain joins TRBV6-1 and TRBJ2-5; 9 bases match TRBD2. Germline values: CDR1 MNHNS, CDR2 SASEGT. This CDR3 spans 18 amino acids. Unmatched junction bases numbered 14, after V lost 6 bases and J lost 0 bases. The CDR3 loop is CASSPGGGGVWYQETQYF. DNA for the CDR3: TGTGCCAGCAGCCCCGGGGGCGGGGGGGTCTGGTACCAAGAGACCCAGTACTTC.

This clonotype was found many times. The gene calls are TRBV20-1 and TRBJ2-7; tentative D call: TRBD2 (5 bases). With 6 bases removed from V and 5 bases from J, the gap between germline ends came to 23 bases. The CDR3 sequence is 15 residues long. CDR1 is DFQATT, CDR2 SNEGSKA, per germline (reference sequence). The CDR3 nucleotides are TGCAGTGCCCTATCTAGCACAGTAAACGTCCACGAGCAGTACTTC. It yields the protein CSALSSTVNVHEQYF.

The V call is TRBV2, the J call TRBJ2-3, with 9 bases matching TRBD2. In germline, CDR1 is SNHLY, CDR2 FYNNEI. V was clipped by 4 bases and J by 2 bases; unmatched bases: 7. The CDR3 has 16 residues. CDR3 DNA: TGTGCCAGCAGTGGAGTTGGCGGGGGGGCCACAGATACGCAGTATTTT. It yields the protein CASSGVGGGATDTQYF. Full variable domain (remainder filled in from reference TRBV2 and TRBJ2-3): EPEVTQTPSHQVTQMGQEVILRCVPISNHLYFYWYRQILGQKVEFLVSFYNNEISEKSEIFDDQFSVERPDGSNFTLKIRSTKLEDSAMYFCASSGVGGGATDTQYFGPGTRLTVL.

The chain has TRBV24-1 and TRBJ2-5; D tentatively fits TRBD1 or TRBD2 (5 bases each). The ends were cut back, 0 bases at V and 9 bases at J, with 10 bases in the middle. Germline lookup yields CDR1 KGHDR and CDR2 SFDVKD. The CDR3 totals 13 residues. The chain's CDR3 is CATSDLKRGPQYF. CDR3 sequence (DNA): TGTGCCACCAGTGATTTGAAGAGGGGACCCCAGTACTTC.

This clonotype has a single count. This rearrangement joins TRBV20-1 to TRBJ2-1, with 7 bases matching TRBD1. With V trimmed by 0 bases and J by 7 bases, 15 bases remained unmatched. Germline CDR1 and CDR2: DFQATT and SNEGSKA (reference sequence). The CDR3 sequence is 17 residues long. This CDR3 reads CSARDSAGGVVANEQFF. The CDR3 DNA reads TGCAGTGCTAGAGATTCGGCAGGGGGTGTGGTAGCTAATGAGCAGTTCTTC.

The chain combines TRBV29-1 with TRBJ2-6; D might be TRBD1 (5 bases). CDR3 length equals 16 residues. The germline V gene has CDR1 SQVTM and CDR2 ANQGSEA. V was pared by 3 bases and J by 0 bases, with 12 bases between. In nucleotides, the CDR3 is TGCAGCGTTGAGGTGGGGCTGTGCTCTGGGGCCAACGTCCTGACTTTC. Translated, it gives CSVEVGLCSGANVLTF.

The V gene is TRBV11-2, the J gene TRBJ2-7, with a possible D match to TRBD2 (6 bases). This CDR3 is built from 15 residues. From germline, CDR1 is SGHAT and CDR2 FQNNGV. Trimming left V 4 bases short and J 2 bases short, with 15 bases between. This chain's CDR3 is CASSSPHSGAYEQYF. The CDR3 region has the DNA TGTGCCAGCAGCTCCCCCCATAGCGGCGCCTACGAGCAGTACTTC.

The DNA of the CDR3 is TGTGCCAGCAGCCAGTTCGGACTAGCGGGGGAGCAGTACTTC. Its translation is CASSQFGLAGEQYF. The chain is built from TRBV7-3 and TRBJ2-7, with TRBD2 matching 12 bases. After removal of 5 bases from V and 7 bases from J, the junction contained 6 bases not matched to a gene. The CDR3 consists of 14 residues. Per the germline V gene, CDR1 is SGHTA and CDR2 is FQGTGA.

The rearrangement joins TRBV19 to TRBJ1-2; possibly TRBD1 for D (6 bases). The CDR3 is made up of 13 amino acids. CDR1 and CDR2 from the germline V gene are LNHDA and SQIVND (reference sequence). V was trimmed by 5 bases and J by 8 bases, leaving 15 bases between them. The CDR3: CASSFTGAEGYTF. CDR3 nucleotide sequence: TGTGCCAGTAGTTTCACGGGGGCGGAAGGCTACACCTTC.

The chain is built from TRBV7-8 and TRBJ1-1, with D unclear. This CDR3 contains 13 residues. With 6 bases removed from V and 4 bases from J, the gap between germline ends came to 12 bases. Germline assignment: CDR1 SGHVS and CDR2 FQNEAQ. This chain's CDR3 is CASRRLVGTEAFF. CDR3 sequence (DNA): TGTGCCAGCAGACGGTTGGTTGGCACTGAAGCTTTCTTT.

The chain carries TRBV9 and TRBJ2-1, with 14 bases fitting TRBD2. The V gene end was trimmed by 5 bases and the J gene end by 10 bases; junction bases not matched to a gene: 2. The CDR3 extends over 13 amino acids. The germline V gene encodes CDR1 SGDLS and CDR2 YYNGEE. The CDR3 DNA reads TGTGCCAGCAGGGGACTAGCGGGAGACGAGCAGTTCTTC. This translates into CASRGLAGDEQFF.

This clonotype showed up just a few times. At one of its ends the junction is not consistent with the germline gene, which may arise from a read error. V and J are TRBV7-7 and TRBJ2-7, with 9 bases matching TRBD2. CDR3 size: 15 residues. Germline V gene data show CDR1 as SSHAT and CDR2 as FNYEAQ (reference sequence). The CDR3 region has the DNA TGTGCTAGCAGCTTAAGTAGCGGGAGTAAGTACGAGCAGTACTTC. Protein: CASSLSSGSKYEQYF.

This clonotype was detected many times. The chain employs TRBV11-2 and TRBJ2-7, with D maybe TRBD2 (7 bases). Germline V CDR1 and CDR2: SGHAT, FQNNGV. Trimming left V 6 bases short and J 5 bases short, with 11 bases between. This CDR3 region has 12 residues. The CDR3 sequence: CASRGGGHEQYF. CDR3 DNA sequence: TGTGCCAGCAGAGGGGGGGGCCACGAGCAGTACTTC.

V and J are TRBV2 and TRBJ1-6; no firm D call. The CDR3 sequence is 13 residues long. Trimming cost V 8 bases and J 7 bases, with 12 bases left between them. From germline, CDR1 is SNHLY and CDR2 FYNNEI. The CDR3 sequence: CASVYGANSPLHF. DNA of the CDR3: TGTGCCAGCGTCTATGGTGCGAATTCACCCCTCCACTTT.

The chain uses TRBV14 and TRBJ2-2; D gene uncertain. The V end was cut by 4 bases, the J end by 1 base, with 13 bases between. This CDR3 comprises 16 residues. Germline V gene sequence: CDR1 SGHDN, CDR2 FVKESK. In DNA, the CDR3 is TGTGCCAGCAGCCCCCGGGTCAAATTGAACACCGGGGAGCTGTTTTTT. Its translation is CASSPRVKLNTGELFF.

This clonotype was seen a handful of times. The CDR3 DNA reads as TGCAGTGCTAGAGAAACACTAACAGGGGTAGAGACCCAGTACTTC. Protein product: CSARETLTGVETQYF. V gene TRBV20-1 combines with J gene TRBJ2-5, with TRBD1 matching 7 bases. Germline V gene sequence: CDR1 DFQATT, CDR2 SNEGSKA (reference sequence). The J segment lost 4 bases and the V segment lost 0 bases, leaving 8 bases of the junction unmatched. The CDR3 spans 15 residues.

CDR3 loop: CSARIGGETQYF. The CDR3 DNA reads as TGCAGTGCTAGAATTGGCGGGGAGACCCAGTACTTC. The chain employs TRBV20-1 and TRBJ2-5; D might be TRBD2 (5 bases). Germline V CDR1 and CDR2: DFQATT, SNEGSKA (reference sequence). The CDR3 runs 12 residues. V was trimmed by 2 bases and J by 5 bases, leaving 9 bases between them.

The rearrangement joins TRBV20-1 to TRBJ1-1; D unclear. The germline V gene has CDR1 DFQATT and CDR2 SNEGSKA (reference sequence). Trimming pared 3 bases from V and 1 base from J, leaving 9 bases between. There are 13 residues in the CDR3. This chain's CDR3 is CSASSRRNTEAFF. Here the CDR3 DNA reads TGCAGTGCTAGTAGCAGGAGGAACACTGAAGCTTTCTTT.